This entry describes one T cell receptor (beta chain). Its specificity is unknown. This entry is derived from a study of CD8+CD57+ T cells in acquired aplastic anemia. Study context: Mean yield of DNA from sorted CD4+ and CD8+ cells was around 3 ug.

Whoever was chosen for sequencing had shown CD8+CD57+ cell expansion by flow cytometry. The patients all had a severe acquired aplastic anemia diagnosis. Prior therapy had not been administered to any patient at the time of blood sampling. Study-wide findings and caveats: Patients did not significantly differ from controls in CD8+ Simpson's diversity.

CDR3 and TCR beta VDJ profiling relied on genomic DNA as the template. TCRdb re-derived calls from the reads in MiXCR, one entry per CDR3 protein. The table shows under 350,000 distinct CDR3 sequences, with roughly 61% occurring only once. The ends were cut back, 6 bases at V and 0 bases at J, with 9 bases in the middle. Germline CDR1 and CDR2: MNHEY and SVGAGI. The CDR3 contains 14 residues. Sequenced: sorted CD4+, CD8+, or CD8+CD57+ T cells (not recorded which) from PBMCs. V and J are TRBV6-5 and TRBJ2-4; D is ambiguous. This TCR was sampled from a human donor with aplastic anemia. The CDR3 DNA follows: TGTGCCAGCAGGCAGGCACTAGCCAAAAACATTCAGTACTTC. It encodes CASRQALAKNIQYF.